The 19 T cell receptor beta chains presented below share a single source sample, sequenced in a study of CD8+ T cells in alopecia areata. Sequencing relied on a cDNA template that was reverse transcribed from extracted RNA. TCRdb's copy holds only in-frame clones and misses some; the assay was immunoSEQ multiplex PCR. The data show almost 250,000 clones, roughly two thirds seen once. This sample comprised CD4+ T cells sorted from blood, obtained at week 0. These receptors were obtained from a human donor with alopecia areata.

This rearrangement joins TRBV2 to TRBJ1-6; D is possibly TRBD1 (6 bases). In germline, CDR1 is SNHLY, CDR2 FYNNEI. The CDR3 extends over 14 amino acids. With 6 bases removed from V and 7 bases from J, the gap between germline ends came to 13 bases. CDR3 region: CASSQQGLNSPLHF. In DNA form, the CDR3 reads TGTGCCAGCAGCCAACAGGGATTAAATTCACCCCTCCACTTT.

This clone was seen a handful of times. The chain joins TRBV4-1 to TRBJ2-1; 7 positions match TRBD2. Germline V CDR1 and CDR2: MGHRA, YSYEKL. The CDR3 runs 12 residues. V lost 3 bases, J lost 14 bases, and 7 bases stayed unmatched. CDR3 in DNA: TGCGCCAGCAGCCACCCAGCGGGGACGGAGTTCTTC. Protein product: CASSHPAGTEFF.

CDR3 in amino acids: CAWTGGGTEAFF. In nucleotides, the CDR3 is TGTGCCTGGACAGGGGGCGGCACTGAAGCTTTCTTT. This chain uses TRBV30 with TRBJ1-1; 8 nucleotides agree with TRBD1. This CDR3 contains 12 residues. CDR1 GTSNPN and CDR2 SVGIG come from the germline V gene (reference sequence). Trimming cost V 4 bases and J 4 bases; bases outside gene matches: 2.

This clone was counted a few times. The chain couples TRBV7-9 to TRBJ2-1; 11 nucleotides agree with TRBD2. Germline CDR1 is SEHNR and CDR2 is FQNEAQ (reference sequence). The CDR3 covers 15 residues. J was trimmed by 8 bases and V by 1 base; bases with no gene match: 4. This CDR3 reads CASSLELAGADEQFF. The DNA for the CDR3 is TGTGCCAGCAGCTTAGAACTAGCGGGGGCGGATGAGCAGTTCTTC.

The V gene is TRBV25-1, the J gene TRBJ2-7, with D possibly matching TRBD1 (6 bases). In germline, CDR1 is MGHDK, CDR2 SYGVNS. V shed 6 bases and J shed 7 bases, with 16 bases lying between them. The CDR3 runs 13 residues. The CDR3 loop is CASSGTLPEEQYF. The CDR3 DNA reads as TGTGCCAGCAGCGGGACACTCCCTGAAGAGCAGTACTTC.

The chain couples TRBV27 to TRBJ2-3; D not certain. The length of the CDR3 is 14 residues. Germline V lookup: CDR1 MNHEY, CDR2 SMNVEV (reference sequence). V dropped 7 bases and J dropped 2 bases, with 13 bases sitting between them. Written as DNA, the CDR3 is TGTGCCAGCACCCCCTCATGGAACACAGATACGCAGTATTTT. It translates to CASTPSWNTDTQYF.

The chain employs TRBV30 and TRBJ2-2, with D perhaps matching TRBD1 (7 bases). Germline V gene sequence: CDR1 GTSNPN, CDR2 SVGIG (reference sequence). Trimming took off 3 bases at V and 4 bases at J, with 15 bases between the two ends. This CDR3 contains 15 residues. CDR3 sequence (DNA): TGTGCCTGGAGGCCCAGGGGGGCCGGCACCGGGGAGCTGTTTTTT. It translates to CAWRPRGAGTGELFF.

The chain combines TRBV27 with TRBJ1-2; 7 nucleotides line up with TRBD1. Unmatched junction bases numbered 8, after V lost 2 bases and J lost 8 bases. Germline-derived CDR1 and CDR2 are MNHEY and SMNVEV (reference sequence). The CDR3 totals 14 residues. Written as DNA, the CDR3 is TGTGCCAGCAGTTTAAGGACAGGAAATGGGGGCTACACCTTC. Translating gives CASSLRTGNGGYTF.

A few counts support this clone. The CDR3 reads CASSLGRASYNEQFF. As DNA, the CDR3 is TGTGCCAGCAGCTTAGGCCGGGCCTCCTACAATGAGCAGTTCTTC. This chain links TRBV7-2 with TRBJ2-1; D is uncertain. Germline V CDR1 and CDR2: SGHTA, FQGNSA. This CDR3 is 15 amino acids long. Trimming took 1 base from V and 0 from J, leaving 7 bases between them.

This clone was seen a single time. The V call is TRBV6-5, the J call TRBJ2-7; D is uncertain. With 6 bases removed from V and 6 bases from J, the gap between germline ends came to 9 bases. Germline-derived CDR1 and CDR2 are MNHEY and SVGAGI. The CDR3 consists of 11 residues. The DNA for the CDR3 is TGTGCCAGCAGCCAACACAGCGAGCAGTACTTC. Residues: CASSQHSEQYF.

CDR3 sequence: CSVGSVLNTEAFF. The CDR3 DNA follows: TGCAGCGTTGGATCCGTCTTGAACACTGAAGCTTTCTTT. This sequence joins TRBV29-1 and TRBJ1-1, with D hard to call. The CDR3 contains 13 residues. V lost 4 bases and J 0 bases, leaving 9 bases between the germline ends. CDR1 is SQVTM, CDR2 ANQGSEA, per germline.

This chain joins TRBV4-2 and TRBJ1-2; the D gene is possibly TRBD1 (5 bases). The CDR3 consists of 15 residues. Germline CDR1 and CDR2: LGHNA and YNFKEQ. Trimming stripped 1 base from V and 0 bases from J, with 9 bases between. CDR3 sequence: CASSQGGRANYGYTF. For the CDR3, the DNA is TGTGCCAGCAGCCAAGGGGGACGGGCTAACTATGGCTACACCTTC.

Only a few counts were recorded for this clone. This chain links TRBV7-9 with TRBJ2-4, with 7 bases fitting TRBD1. J gave up 13 bases and V 4 bases, and 10 bases lay outside the gene matches. The CDR3 sequence is 13 residues long. Germline assignment: CDR1 SEHNR and CDR2 FQNEAQ (reference sequence). The CDR3 protein is CASSSPLTGIQYF. The CDR3 coding sequence is TGTGCCAGCAGCTCACCCTTGACAGGGATACAGTACTTC.

The V gene is TRBV5-4, the J gene TRBJ2-6, with a possible D match to TRBD1 (5 bases). Trimming stripped 1 base from V and 1 base from J, with 15 bases between. The CDR3 is 18 residues long. Germline V gene data show CDR1 as SGHNT and CDR2 as YYREEE (reference sequence). As DNA, the CDR3 is TGTGCCAGCAGCTTGTCGGCAGGGTCGGGTTCTGGGGCCAACGTCCTGACTTTC. Encoded protein: CASSLSAGSGSGANVLTF.

The chain has TRBV15 and TRBJ1-6, with no clear D. The V and J ends lost 6 bases and 5 bases respectively, with 11 bases between them. Germline V CDR1 and CDR2: LNHNV, YYDKDF (reference sequence). This CDR3 spans 14 amino acids. The CDR3 reads CATSPKGDNSPLHF. The CDR3 coding sequence is TGTGCCACCAGTCCCAAAGGAGATAATTCACCCCTCCACTTT.

V gene TRBV25-1 combines with J gene TRBJ2-7; possibly TRBD1 or TRBD2 for D (5 bases each). With 0 bases removed from V and 6 bases from J, the gap between germline ends came to 24 bases. CDR3 length: 18 amino acids. The germline V gene has CDR1 MGHDK and CDR2 SYGVNS. The CDR3 nucleotides read TGTGCCAGCAGTGAATATGCATGGGACCCTACCATCCGTTCCGAGCAGTACTTC. Encoded protein: CASSEYAWDPTIRSEQYF.

To note about this clone: Different DNA sequences within this sample yield the same CDR3. V is TRBV5-1 and J is TRBJ2-7; D may be TRBD1 (6 bases). The germline V gene has CDR1 SGHRS and CDR2 YFSETQ. The V end was cut by 4 bases, the J end by 4 bases, with 9 bases between. There are 12 residues in the CDR3. CDR3 in DNA: TGCGCCAGCAGCCCCAGGGGTTACGAGCAGTACTTC. The encoded protein is CASSPRGYEQYF.

The chain joins TRBV5-1 to TRBJ2-3, with D possibly TRBD1 on 5 matching bases. Per germline, CDR1 SGHRS and CDR2 YFSETQ. This CDR3 is 14 amino acids long. V was cut by 0 bases and J by 0 bases, with 5 bases left in between. The CDR3 region is CASSLDRSTDTQYF. DNA of the CDR3: TGCGCCAGCAGCTTGGACAGGAGCACAGATACGCAGTATTTT.

The rearrangement joins TRBV30 to TRBJ1-6; D gene ambiguous. Germline values: CDR1 GTSNPN, CDR2 SVGIG (reference sequence). This CDR3 spans 17 amino acids. Between the trimmed V and J ends, which lost 0 bases and 0 bases, there was a span of 12 bases. CDR3 in amino acids: CAWSVTRRGSYNSPLHF. Here the CDR3 DNA reads TGTGCCTGGAGTGTAACAAGGCGGGGCTCCTATAATTCACCCCTCCACTTT.